The 9 T cell receptor beta chains given below trace back to one sample, sequenced in a study of cytomegalovirus exposure and HLA in healthy donors. The study ran its PCR with 60 Vbeta and 13 Jbeta primers. Sequenced by immunoSEQ multiplex PCR; TCRdb stores in-frame clones only, minus some. Among about 140,000 clones listed, roughly 70% were seen once. Sequenced material: PBMCs. The receptors were sampled from an older woman in good health and CMV-seropositive.

This chain links TRBV19 with TRBJ2-7, with 8 bases identical to TRBD2. This CDR3 region has 14 residues. V shed 6 bases and J 6 bases; nucleotides not matched to a gene: 10. The germline gives CDR1 LNHDA, CDR2 SQIVND (reference sequence). CDR3: CASSNGLSGSEQYF. CDR3 DNA: TGTGCCAGTAGCAACGGACTAAGCGGGAGCGAGCAGTACTTC.

This chain links TRBV5-1 with TRBJ1-1, with 8 bases that match TRBD1. The length of the CDR3 is 16 residues. Germline values: CDR1 SGHRS, CDR2 YFSETQ. V was clipped by 3 bases and J by 0 bases; unmatched bases: 7. The CDR3 coding sequence is TGCGCCAGCAGCTCTCGACAGGGGAGGTTGAACACTGAAGCTTTCTTT. Translated: CASSSRQGRLNTEAFF.

The genes are TRBV15 and TRBJ2-7; 7 bases line up with TRBD1. Germline CDR1 and CDR2: LNHNV and YYDKDF (reference sequence). V lost 0 bases to trimming and J lost 1 base; unmatched junction nucleotides: 0. The CDR3 length is 14 residues. CDR3 region: CATSREQGSYEQYF. Written as DNA, the CDR3 is TGTGCCACCAGCAGAGAACAGGGGTCCTACGAGCAGTACTTC.

The gene calls are TRBV5-1 and TRBJ2-7, with 11 bases lining up with TRBD2. CDR1 and CDR2 (germline): SGHRS, YFSETQ. V shed 3 bases, J shed 1 base, and the junction held 6 bases outside the gene matches. The length of the CDR3 is 16 residues. CDR3 region: CASSSSLAGGSYEQYF. CDR3 DNA: TGCGCCAGCAGCTCTTCTCTAGCGGGAGGTTCCTACGAGCAGTACTTC. Full variable domain (outside the CDR3, taken from reference TRBV5-1 and TRBJ2-7): KAGVTQTPRYLIKTRGQQVTLSCSPISGHRSVSWYQQTPGQGLQFLFEYFSETQRNKGNFPGRFSGRQFSNSRSEMNVSTLELGDSALYLCASSSSLAGGSYEQYFGPGTRLTVT.

The chain carries TRBV28 and TRBJ2-5; a possible D gene is TRBD1 (5 bases). The CDR3 spans 13 residues. The germline gives CDR1 MDHEN, CDR2 SYDVKM. Between the trimmed V and J ends, which lost 11 bases and 2 bases, there was a span of 15 bases. The chain's CDR3 is CADSLGRQETQYF. The DNA for the CDR3 is TGTGCCGACTCCCTGGGGCGGCAAGAGACCCAGTACTTC.

This clone showed up just a few times. CDR3 in amino acids: CASSLTPPGMGQPQHF. In nucleotides, the CDR3 is TGTGCCAGCAGTTTGACCCCCCCAGGGATGGGTCAGCCCCAGCATTTT. V gene TRBV27 combines with J gene TRBJ1-5, with TRBD1 as a possible D gene (5 bases). The V gene's germline CDR1 is MNHEY and CDR2 SMNVEV (reference sequence). The CDR3 totals 16 residues. V dropped 3 bases and J dropped 6 bases, with 18 bases sitting between them.

The chain combines TRBV9 with TRBJ1-1; D may be TRBD1 (6 bases). CDR1 SGDLS and CDR2 YYNGEE come from the germline V gene. V dropped 0 bases and J dropped 5 bases, with 14 bases sitting between them. The CDR3 spans 15 residues. The CDR3 coding sequence is TGTGCCAGCAGCGTAGACCCCAAGAGGGGGACTGAAGCTTTCTTT. It yields the protein CASSVDPKRGTEAFF.

J is TRBJ1-5 and V is TRBV28, with D perhaps TRBD1 (5 bases). V was pared by 3 bases and J by 4 bases, with 10 bases between. The CDR3 loop spans 14 amino acids. The germline CDR1 and CDR2 sequences are MDHEN and SYDVKM. The CDR3 DNA sequence: TGTGCCAGCAGTTTGAGGCAGGGAAATCAGCCCCAGCATTTT. Amino acids: CASSLRQGNQPQHF.

The genes are TRBV10-3 and TRBJ2-1, with 10 bases aligning to TRBD2. Trimming cost V 7 bases and J 10 bases; bases outside gene matches: 13. Germline assignment: CDR1 ENHRY and CDR2 SYGVKD. This CDR3 is 15 amino acids long. In nucleotides, the CDR3 is TGTGCCATCATGTCGGGGGGACTAGCGTCAATGGAGCAGTTCTTC. Its protein product is CAIMSGGLASMEQFF.